The source of this T cell receptor (beta chain) is a study of OX40 agonist ivuxolimab in advanced cancers. The junction had 12 bases not matched to a gene; V was cut back by 7 bases and J by 3 bases. This CDR3 spans 15 amino acids. In germline, CDR1 is LNHDA, CDR2 SQIVND (reference sequence). In this sample, this clone turned up a few times. The timepoints at which blood was sampled were baseline, cycle 4 day 1, and cycle 7 day 1. Assay: immunoSEQ multiplex PCR; the TCRdb copy retains only in-frame clones and omits some. Of 45,000 to 50,000 clones listed, around 88% are singletons. The V call is TRBV19, the J call TRBJ2-7, with 7 bases that match TRBD1. The input for sequencing was CD4+ or CD8+ T cells sorted from blood, taken in a trial of the OX40 agonist ivuxolimab. This TCR was sampled from an adult with an advanced solid tumor such as melanoma, head and neck, liver or kidney cancer. CDR3 loop: CASTPGQTTLYEQYF. DNA of the CDR3: TGTGCCAGTACGCCGGGACAGACAACCCTCTACGAGCAGTACTTC.